This T cell receptor (beta chain) was captured in a study of blood T cell repertoires in COVID-19. Whole-study context: T cells, B-cell-depleted T cells, or PBMCs supplied cDNA or gDNA.

In the source study's methods: From reference gene primer amplification, estimates of nucleated cell counts were derived. Sequenced by immunoSEQ multiplex PCR; TCRdb stores in-frame clones only, minus some. V, J and clone size derive from that table, while D and trimming were established from the DNA sequence. The sample yields just under 65,000 clones, around three quarters seen once. The trim removed 5 bases at V and 1 base at J, leaving 11 bases unmatched. Germline V gene lookup returns CDR1 SNHLY and CDR2 FYNNEI. The CDR3 contains 17 residues. The rearrangement uses TRBV2 and TRBJ2-3, with TRBD2 matching 8 bases. This receptor was taken from a human donor in a cohort sampled during active COVID-19. What was sequenced was peripheral blood. In nucleotides, the CDR3 is TGTGCCAGCAGTCAGACCCTTGGAGCGGGGGGCACAGATACGCAGTATTTT. Its translation is CASSQTLGAGGTDTQYF.